Listed here are 17 T cell receptor beta chains from one sample, sequenced in a study of metastatic and nonmetastatic thyroid tumors. Until they underwent thyroid surgery, no patient had received any treatment. Through MiXCR, TCRdb re-clonotyped the PCR reads. This table has more than 85,000 clones, 8.6% appearing once. Sequencing used blood. The origin of the receptors is a female donor with papillary thyroid cancer or a benign thyroid nodule (not recorded which). Some clones in this sample may be carry-over from other donors' samples.

With respect to this clone: A much larger clone lies one base from this, so it may be a read error. The J gene is TRBJ2-5, the V gene TRBV20-1; D remains ambiguous. The CDR3 contains 12 residues. Trimming removed 6 bases at V and 3 bases at J, with 11 bases between. Germline-derived CDR1 and CDR2 are DFQATT and SNEGSKA (reference sequence). The CDR3 protein is CSAGRRKETQYF. The CDR3 DNA is TGCAGTGCCGGACGCAGGAAAGAGACCCAGTACTTC.

This clone has at least ten counts. This sequence joins TRBV6-5 and TRBJ2-3, with 7 bases lining up with TRBD1. V lost 0 bases to trimming and J lost 5 bases; unmatched junction nucleotides: 8. In germline, CDR1 is MNHEY, CDR2 SVGAGI. The CDR3 totals 16 residues. This CDR3 reads CASSYSKQGMEDTQYF. The CDR3 DNA follows: TGTGCCAGCAGTTACTCGAAACAGGGGATGGAAGATACGCAGTATTTT.

A word on this clone: At one of its ends the junction is not consistent with the germline gene, which may arise from a read error. This chain joins TRBV24-1 and TRBJ2-5; the match to TRBD1 covers 11 bases. The germline gives CDR1 KGHDR, CDR2 SFDVKD. The CDR3 runs to 17 residues. The CDR3, as DNA: TGTGCCACCAGTGATTACGGGACAGGGGGGCGGTTGGGGACCCGGTACTTC. It is translated as CATSDYGTGGRLGTRYF.

The chain carries TRBV19 and TRBJ1-5, with D unclear. The CDR3 loop spans 13 amino acids. Germline CDR1 and CDR2: LNHDA and SQIVND (reference sequence). Trimming left V 5 bases short and J 6 bases short, with 11 bases between. DNA of the CDR3: TGTGCCAGTAGTCCTGGGATTCGTCAGCCCCAGCATTTT. It encodes CASSPGIRQPQHF. Supplemented by reference TRBV19 and TRBJ1-5, the full variable domain reads DGGITQSPKYLFRKEGQNVTLSCEQNLNHDAMYWYRQDPGQGLRLIYYSQIVNDFQKGDIAEGYSVSREKKESFPLTVTSAQKNPTAFYLCASSPGIRQPQHFGDGTRLSIL.

This clone was seen ten or more times. The gene calls are TRBV6-2 or TRBV6-3 and TRBJ2-3; TRBD2 matches 9 bases. V lost 6 bases to trimming and J lost 0 bases; unmatched junction nucleotides: 4. The CDR3 runs 15 residues. Per the germline V gene, CDR1 is MNHEY and CDR2 is SVGEGT. CDR3 residues: CASSPTSGSTDTQYF. CDR3 sequence (DNA): TGTGCCAGCAGCCCCACTAGCGGGAGCACAGATACGCAGTATTTT.

This clone was counted ten times or more. This chain connects TRBV6-4 to TRBJ2-3; D possibly corresponds to TRBD1 (6 bases). The germline CDR1 and CDR2 sequences are MRHNA and SNTAGT. The CDR3 is made up of 16 amino acids. With 0 bases removed from V and 1 base from J, the gap between germline ends came to 11 bases. The CDR3 DNA is TGTGCCAGCAGTGACTCCGTGTCAGGGGGCACAGATACGCAGTATTTT. It encodes CASSDSVSGGTDTQYF.

A note on this clone: Given a much more abundant clone one base away, this may be a read error. V usage is TRBV6-1 and J usage is TRBJ2-3, with 10 bases lining up with TRBD2. The CDR3 is made up of 15 amino acids. Germline V gene data show CDR1 as MNHNS and CDR2 as SASEGT. CDR3 bases: TGTGCCAGCAGTAAAGCGGGGGGGTATACAGATACGCAGTATTTT. Protein sequence: CASSKAGGYTDTQYF.

The rearrangement joins TRBV4-1 to TRBJ1-1; D gene ambiguous. CDR1 is MGHRA, CDR2 YSYEKL, per germline. This CDR3 contains 15 residues. Deletions cut 4 bases from V and 5 bases from J, with 17 bases between. In nucleotides, the CDR3 is TGCGCCAGCAGCCTCACAAGTATAGGGAAGACTGAAGCTTTCTTT. Translating it yields CASSLTSIGKTEAFF.

This clone was counted ten times or more. The chain recombines TRBV2 with TRBJ2-3; D ambiguous. The germline V and J ends were trimmed by 8 bases and 4 bases, with 10 bases remaining between them. CDR1 and CDR2 from the germline V gene are SNHLY and FYNNEI. The CDR3 has 12 amino acids. The CDR3 nucleotides are TGTGCCAGCCGGCCAGAGGCAGATACGCAGTATTTT. Translated: CASRPEADTQYF.

This clone was seen at least ten times. This chain links TRBV28 with TRBJ2-6; 11 bases fit TRBD2. The germline V gene encodes CDR1 MDHEN and CDR2 SYDVKM. The CDR3 totals 19 residues. The ends lost 1 base at V and 2 bases at J; junction bases unmatched: 7. This CDR3 is CASSLYSSGGAAGANVLTF. DNA for the CDR3: TGTGCCAGCAGTTTATATAGTAGCGGGGGGGCCGCTGGGGCCAACGTCCTGACTTTC.

The V and J genes are TRBV6-1 and TRBJ2-7; D ambiguous. CDR1 MNHNS and CDR2 SASEGT come from the germline V gene. CDR3 length equals 14 residues. Trimming removed 5 bases at V and 0 bases at J, with 11 bases between. The CDR3 loop is CASSPGRSSYEQYF. Written as DNA, the CDR3 is TGTGCCAGCAGTCCTGGCCGAAGCTCCTACGAGCAGTACTTC.

This clone was recorded at least ten times. The V call is TRBV16, the J call TRBJ1-2, with TRBD1 identical over 9 bases. Germline V CDR1 and CDR2: KGHSY, FQNENV. Losses at the gene ends were 4 bases for V and 6 bases for J; bases not matched to a gene: 12. The CDR3 is 16 amino acids. CDR3 nucleotide sequence: TGTGCCAGCAGCCCCCAAACGGGACAGGGAGTTAATGGCTACACCTTC. This gives the protein CASSPQTGQGVNGYTF.

There are a few counts of this clone. V and J are TRBV27 and TRBJ2-5; TRBD2 aligns across 12 bases. V was clipped by 0 bases and J by 7 bases; unmatched bases: 6. CDR3 length: 16 amino acids. Per the germline V gene, CDR1 is MNHEY and CDR2 is SMNVEV (reference sequence). The CDR3 coding sequence is TGTGCCAGCAGTTTATCGGGCAGGACTAGCGGGATGACCCAGTACTTC. Encoded protein: CASSLSGRTSGMTQYF.

At least ten counts were recorded for this clone. The gene calls are TRBV6-2 or TRBV6-3 and TRBJ1-1; the D is unclear. The germline V and J ends were trimmed by 6 bases and 0 bases, with 8 bases remaining between them. Germline V gene data show CDR1 as MNHEY and CDR2 as SVGEGT. This CDR3 has 13 amino acids. The chain's CDR3 is CASRTSMNTEAFF. The CDR3 DNA follows: TGTGCCAGCAGGACAAGCATGAACACTGAAGCTTTCTTT.

In this sample, this clone turned up many times. The CDR3 region is CASSETEYNEQFF. The CDR3 DNA reads as TGTGCCAGCAGCGAAACAGAGTACAATGAGCAGTTCTTC. The chain uses TRBV9 and TRBJ2-1; D not resolved. V was pared by 3 bases and J by 4 bases, with 8 bases between. Germline V gene data show CDR1 as SGDLS and CDR2 as YYNGEE. There are 13 residues in the CDR3.

This clone was picked up many times. The rearrangement links TRBV5-1 to TRBJ2-7; D remains ambiguous. Germline V lookup: CDR1 SGHRS, CDR2 YFSETQ. The CDR3 spans 14 residues. V was clipped by 1 base and J by 0 bases, with 8 bases between them. The CDR3 DNA is TGCGCCAGCAGCTTGCGCGACAACTCCTACGAGCAGTACTTC. It yields the protein CASSLRDNSYEQYF.

To note about this clone: Without the conserved terminal phenylalanine or tryptophan, this CDR3 likely stems from a read error. V usage is TRBV6-6 and J usage is TRBJ1-5, with 7 bases identical to TRBD1. The length of the CDR3 is 18 residues. V shed 6 bases and J 3 bases; nucleotides not matched to a gene: 17. Germline loops: CDR1 MNHNY, CDR2 SVGAGI (reference sequence). The CDR3 loop is CASRGHRGPSSINQPQHC. CDR3 DNA: TGTGCCAGCAGAGGGCACAGGGGCCCTTCATCTATCAATCAGCCCCAGCATTGT.